This T cell receptor (beta chain) is from a study of T cell clonality in common variable immunodeficiency. Overall study results and limits: TCRbeta clonality was increased in CVID versus healthy controls. Common variable immunodeficiency TCR beta sequences reportedly had fewer deletions and N-nucleotide insertions.

Deletions cut 6 bases from V and 2 bases from J, with 17 bases between. Germline V gives CDR1 SNHLY, CDR2 FYNNEI. This CDR3 has 15 residues. Of CVID subjects, around 16 were female and 29 male, mean age roughly 40. Each donor provided 5 to 8 ml of heparinized whole blood. Some clones are missing from TCRdb's copy, which holds only in-frame ones; the method was immunoSEQ multiplex PCR. Found here are 30,000 to 40,000 clones, no singletons; the ten largest cover approximately 6.8%. This clone was counted between two and nine times. As yet, its antigen is unknown. The sequence runs out 3 residues before the end of the CDR3; the remainder is reconstructed from the germline J gene.

The chain carries TRBV2 and TRBJ2-7; D is possibly TRBD1 (5 bases). Source material: peripheral blood mononuclear cells. This receptor was taken from a human donor with common variable immunodeficiency. The CDR3 protein is CASSLRGSFTYEQYF. CDR3 DNA, as far as it was read: TGTGCCAGCAGCTTAAGGGGTAGCTTCACCTACGAG.